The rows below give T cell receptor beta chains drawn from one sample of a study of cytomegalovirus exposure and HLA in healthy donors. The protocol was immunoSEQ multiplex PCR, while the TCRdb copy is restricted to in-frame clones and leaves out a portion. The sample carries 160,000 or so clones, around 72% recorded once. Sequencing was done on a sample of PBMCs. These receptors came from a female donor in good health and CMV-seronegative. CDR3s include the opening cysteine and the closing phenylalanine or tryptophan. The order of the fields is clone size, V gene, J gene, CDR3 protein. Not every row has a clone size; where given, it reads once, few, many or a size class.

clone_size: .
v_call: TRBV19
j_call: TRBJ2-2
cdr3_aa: CASSIAGTGELFF

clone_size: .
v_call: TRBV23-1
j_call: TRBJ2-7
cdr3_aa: CASSLGGVCNEQYF

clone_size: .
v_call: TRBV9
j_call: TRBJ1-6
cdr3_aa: CASSVEGNHQSPLHF

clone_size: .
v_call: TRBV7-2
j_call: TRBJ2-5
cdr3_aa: CASSAIALAETQYF

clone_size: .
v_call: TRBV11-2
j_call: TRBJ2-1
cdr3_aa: CASRLPGQGYNEQFF

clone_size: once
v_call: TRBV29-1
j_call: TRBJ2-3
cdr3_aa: CSVDDTGGTDTQYF

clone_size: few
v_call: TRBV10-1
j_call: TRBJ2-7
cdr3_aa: CASSEGSYEQYF

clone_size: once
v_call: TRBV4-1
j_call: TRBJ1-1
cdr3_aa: CASSRVQGNTEAFF

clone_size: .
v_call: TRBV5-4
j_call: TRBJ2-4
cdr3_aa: CASSSGNSALQYF

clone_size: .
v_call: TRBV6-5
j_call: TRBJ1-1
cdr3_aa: CASRLQENTEAFF

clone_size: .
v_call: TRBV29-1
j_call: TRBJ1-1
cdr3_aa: CSVRQANTEAFF